A single sample is the source of the 16 T cell receptor beta chains below, sequenced in a study of regulatory T cells in long-lasting Graves disease. For TCR beta, libraries came from iRepertoire HTBI primers and Arm-PCR of CDR3 regions. Each CDR3 protein gets one entry after TCRdb re-called the multiplex PCR reads with MiXCR. Found here are around 340,000 distinct CDR3 sequences, about 19% of them singletons; the top ten hold over 25%. The sample's time point: persistent/refractory GD, antithyroid drugs over 5 years with positive TRAb. PBMCs were the source of the RNA used for TCR sequencing. The sample was peripheral blood mononuclear cells (PBMCs), taken when the disease was refractory, from a patient treated with antithyroid drugs. The receptors shown here come from a female donor with Graves disease.

The V gene is TRBV25-1, the J gene TRBJ2-7; TRBD2 aligns across 9 bases. The CDR3 has 16 amino acids. Germline CDR1 reads MGHDK; CDR2 reads SYGVNS. V shed 4 bases, J shed 5 bases, and the junction held 12 bases outside the gene matches. The CDR3 DNA reads TGTGCCAGCAGTGCGAATTTCGCGGGAGGGCCAGACGAGCAGTACTTC. Amino acid sequence: CASSANFAGGPDEQYF.

This clonotype was recorded at least ten times. The CDR3 reads CASSFRGGTNYEQYF. Here the CDR3 DNA reads TGTGCCAGCAGTTTTAGGGGAGGGACTAACTACGAGCAGTACTTC. The J gene is TRBJ2-7, the V gene TRBV27, with 7 bases identical to TRBD2. J was trimmed by 3 bases and V by 3 bases; bases with no gene match: 8. This CDR3 has 15 residues. CDR1 and CDR2 (germline): MNHEY, SMNVEV (reference sequence).

This rearrangement joins TRBV20-1 to TRBJ2-3; D gene uncertain. CDR1 and CDR2 (germline): DFQATT, SNEGSKA (reference sequence). V dropped 5 bases and J dropped 2 bases, with 14 bases sitting between them. There are 14 residues in the CDR3. CDR3 coding DNA: TGCAGTGCTCACCAGATAGGAAACACAGATACGCAGTATTTT. Translating gives CSAHQIGNTDTQYF.

This chain uses TRBV4-2 with TRBJ2-5; D is possibly TRBD1 (6 bases). The germline V gene has CDR1 LGHNA and CDR2 YNFKEQ. Trimming shortened V by 4 bases and J by 5 bases, and 23 bases separated the two germline ends. The CDR3 is made up of 17 amino acids. The CDR3 region is CASSPHWGRGRMETQYF. CDR3 in DNA: TGTGCCAGCAGCCCCCATTGGGGCAGGGGTCGGATGGAGACCCAGTACTTC.

Ten or more counts support this clonotype. This chain joins TRBV6-1 and TRBJ2-5, with TRBD2 matching 12 bases. Germline V CDR1 and CDR2: MNHNS, SASEGT. The V segment lost 5 bases and the J segment 3 bases; nucleotides outside the gene matches: 1. The CDR3 is made up of 14 amino acids. CDR3: CASSRLAGEETQYF. The CDR3 DNA follows: TGTGCCAGCAGTCGACTAGCGGGAGAAGAGACCCAGTACTTC.

This clonotype was seen more than once but under ten times. The CDR3 sequence: CASSGAGINQPQHF. CDR3 in DNA: TGTGCCAGCAGCGGGGCAGGGATCAATCAGCCCCAGCATTTT. V usage is TRBV25-1 and J usage is TRBJ1-5; a weak D match, TRBD1 (5 bases). This CDR3 is built from 14 residues. Trimming cost V 6 bases and J 3 bases, with 12 bases left between them. Germline V gene sequence: CDR1 MGHDK, CDR2 SYGVNS. The full variable domain, in which reference TRBV25-1 and TRBJ1-5 provide the parts outside the CDR3, is EADIYQTPRYLVIGTGKKITLECSQTMGHDKMYWYQQDPGMELHLIHYSYGVNSTEKGDLSSESTVSRIRTEHFPLTLESARPSHTSQYLCASSGAGINQPQHFGDGTRLSIL.

This clonotype was seen only a few times. As DNA, the CDR3 is TGCAGTGCTAGAGATCAGGGGGTGGGAGATTCACCCCTCCACTTT. It translates to CSARDQGVGDSPLHF. This chain connects TRBV20-1 to TRBJ1-6, with TRBD1 matching 7 bases. The CDR3 contains 15 residues. After removal of 0 bases from V and 8 bases from J, the junction contained 7 bases not matched to a gene. Germline V gene sequence: CDR1 DFQATT, CDR2 SNEGSKA (reference sequence).

This clonotype was found once. The chain is built from TRBV29-1 and TRBJ1-1; D ambiguous. The CDR3 extends over 14 amino acids. V shed 6 bases and J shed 1 base, with 15 bases lying between them. The V gene's germline CDR1 is SQVTM and CDR2 ANQGSEA. CDR3 coding DNA: TGCAGCGTCCTGGCAGAGTGGGGGAACACTGAAGCTTTCTTT. Protein sequence: CSVLAEWGNTEAFF.

This clonotype appeared many times. The chain employs TRBV28 and TRBJ1-1; unclear D gene. The V end lost 1 base, the J end lost 1 base, and 4 bases lay between the germline ends. From germline, CDR1 is MDHEN and CDR2 SYDVKM. CDR3 length equals 13 residues. CDR3 coding DNA: TGTGCCAGCAGTTTATTTAGGAACACTGAAGCTTTCTTT. Its protein is CASSLFRNTEAFF.

This clonotype was observed at least ten times. The chain employs TRBV6-1 and TRBJ1-2, with 9 bases matching TRBD1. CDR1 is MNHNS, CDR2 SASEGT, per germline. The CDR3 contains 15 residues. V trimming: 5 bases; J trimming: 1 base; junction bases outside the gene matches: 5. CDR3 in amino acids: CASSLTGGVNYGYTF. The CDR3 DNA reads as TGTGCCAGCAGTCTAACAGGGGGCGTTAACTATGGCTACACCTTC.

This chain links TRBV6-5 with TRBJ1-2; D might be TRBD1 (5 bases). CDR1 MNHEY and CDR2 SVGAGI come from the germline V gene. CDR3 length equals 14 residues. The V end was cut by 0 bases, the J end by 7 bases, with 12 bases between. The CDR3 DNA reads as TGTGCCAGCAGTTACTCGGGACTGGCTGGTGGCTACACCTTC. This encodes CASSYSGLAGGYTF.

This clonotype was counted between two and nine times. The chain recombines TRBV7-8 with TRBJ1-1, with D unclear. Germline V lookup: CDR1 SGHVS, CDR2 FQNEAQ. The CDR3 is 12 amino acids. The germline V and J ends were trimmed by 5 bases and 5 bases, with 9 bases remaining between them. The CDR3 here is CASSLLQTEAFF. Written as DNA, the CDR3 is TGTGCCAGCAGCCTTTTACAAACTGAAGCTTTCTTT.

The V and J genes are TRBV24-1 and TRBJ1-4, with 9 bases that match TRBD1. CDR3 length equals 17 residues. With V trimmed by 4 bases and J by 8 bases, 13 bases remained unmatched. Germline lookup yields CDR1 KGHDR and CDR2 SFDVKD. CDR3 in amino acids: CATSDPDPGTGREKLFF. CDR3 nucleotide sequence: TGTGCCACCAGTGACCCGGATCCCGGGACAGGGAGAGAAAAACTGTTTTTT.

This clonotype was seen at least ten times. The chain carries TRBV12-3 or TRBV12-4 and TRBJ1-1, with 7 bases aligning to TRBD1. The CDR3 covers 14 residues. The trim removed 7 bases at V and 7 bases at J, leaving 12 bases unmatched. The DNA for the CDR3 is TGTGCCAGCACCTACAGGGGCAAGGAAAATGAAGCTTTCTTT. Protein sequence: CASTYRGKENEAFF.

This clonotype was counted many times. This chain joins TRBV27 and TRBJ2-5; either TRBD1 or TRBD2 may fit D (5 bases each). V was clipped by 5 bases and J by 2 bases, with 21 bases between them. The CDR3 is 17 amino acids. Germline V gives CDR1 MNHEY, CDR2 SMNVEV (reference sequence). The CDR3 region has the DNA TGTGCCAGCAGTCGACTCCTCCGGGACGGGTCGCAAGAGACCCAGTACTTC. This encodes CASSRLLRDGSQETQYF.

In this sample, this clonotype turned up a few times. The chain couples TRBV2 to TRBJ2-1; 13 bases fit TRBD2. CDR1 SNHLY and CDR2 FYNNEI come from the germline V gene. CDR3 size: 15 residues. J was trimmed by 9 bases and V by 5 bases; bases with no gene match: 7. The CDR3 here is CASSLTSGGRSEQFF. The DNA of the CDR3 is TGTGCCAGCAGTCTGACTAGCGGGGGGCGGAGTGAGCAGTTCTTC. Looking up the rest from reference TRBV2 and TRBJ2-1 gives the full variable domain: EPEVTQTPSHQVTQMGQEVILRCVPISNHLYFYWYRQILGQKVEFLVSFYNNEISEKSEIFDDQFSVERPDGSNFTLKIRSTKLEDSAMYFCASSLTSGGRSEQFFGPGTRLTVL.